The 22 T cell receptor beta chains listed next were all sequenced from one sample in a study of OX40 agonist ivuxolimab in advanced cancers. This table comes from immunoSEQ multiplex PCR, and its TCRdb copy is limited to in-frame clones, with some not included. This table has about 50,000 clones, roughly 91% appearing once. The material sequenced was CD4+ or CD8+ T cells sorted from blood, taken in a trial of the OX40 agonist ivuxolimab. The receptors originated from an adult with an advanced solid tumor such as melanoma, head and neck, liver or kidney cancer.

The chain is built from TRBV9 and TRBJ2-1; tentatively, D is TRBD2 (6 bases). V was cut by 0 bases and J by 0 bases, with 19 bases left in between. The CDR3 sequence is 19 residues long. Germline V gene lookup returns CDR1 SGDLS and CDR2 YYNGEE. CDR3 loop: CASSVEAGLTSSSYNEQFF. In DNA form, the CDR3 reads TGTGCCAGCAGCGTAGAGGCGGGGTTAACGTCAAGCTCCTACAATGAGCAGTTCTTC.

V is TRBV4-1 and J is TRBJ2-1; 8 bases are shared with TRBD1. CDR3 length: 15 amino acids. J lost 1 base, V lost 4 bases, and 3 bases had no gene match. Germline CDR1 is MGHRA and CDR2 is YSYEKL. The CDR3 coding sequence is TGCGCCAGCAGCCCTGGACAGGGTTCCTACAATGAGCAGTTCTTC. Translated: CASSPGQGSYNEQFF.

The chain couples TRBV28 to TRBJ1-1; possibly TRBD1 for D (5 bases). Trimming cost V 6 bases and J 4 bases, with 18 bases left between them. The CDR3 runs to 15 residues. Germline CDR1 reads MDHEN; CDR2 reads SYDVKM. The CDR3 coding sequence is TGTGCCAGCAGCCCTCTTTCAGGGATGGGCACTGAAGCTTTCTTT. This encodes CASSPLSGMGTEAFF. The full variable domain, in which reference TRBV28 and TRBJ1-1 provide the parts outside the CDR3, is DVKVTQSSRYLVKRTGEKVFLECVQDMDHENMFWYRQDPGLGLRLIYFSYDVKMKEKGDIPEGYSVSREKKERFSLILESASTNQTSMYLCASSPLSGMGTEAFFGQGTRLTVV.

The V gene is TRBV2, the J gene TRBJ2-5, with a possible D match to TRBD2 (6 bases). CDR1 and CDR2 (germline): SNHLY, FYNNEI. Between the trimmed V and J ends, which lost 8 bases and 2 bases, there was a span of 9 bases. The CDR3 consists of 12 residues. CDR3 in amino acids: CASLGGQETQYF. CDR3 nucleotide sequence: TGTGCCAGCCTGGGGGGTCAAGAGACCCAGTACTTC. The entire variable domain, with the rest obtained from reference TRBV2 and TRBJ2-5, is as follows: EPEVTQTPSHQVTQMGQEVILRCVPISNHLYFYWYRQILGQKVEFLVSFYNNEISEKSEIFDDQFSVERPDGSNFTLKIRSTKLEDSAMYFCASLGGQETQYFGPGTRLLVL.

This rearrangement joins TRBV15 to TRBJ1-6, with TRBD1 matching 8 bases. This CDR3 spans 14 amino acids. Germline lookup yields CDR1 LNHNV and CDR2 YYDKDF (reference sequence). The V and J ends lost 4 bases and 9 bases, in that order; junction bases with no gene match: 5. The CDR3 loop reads CATSTDRGSSPLHF. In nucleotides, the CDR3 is TGTGCCACCAGCACAGACAGGGGAAGTTCACCCCTCCACTTT. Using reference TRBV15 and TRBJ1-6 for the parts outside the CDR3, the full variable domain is DAMVIQNPRYQVTQFGKPVTLSCSQTLNHNVMYWYQQKSSQAPKLLFHYYDKDFNNEADTPDNFQSRRPNTSFCFLDIRSPGLGDTAMYLCATSTDRGSSPLHFGNGTRLTVT.

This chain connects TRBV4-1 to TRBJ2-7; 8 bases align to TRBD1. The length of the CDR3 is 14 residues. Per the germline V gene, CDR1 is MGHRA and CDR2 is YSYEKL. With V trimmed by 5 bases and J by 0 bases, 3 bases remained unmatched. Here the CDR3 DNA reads TGCGCCAGCAGCTTCGGACAGGGCTCCTACGAGCAGTACTTC. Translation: CASSFGQGSYEQYF.

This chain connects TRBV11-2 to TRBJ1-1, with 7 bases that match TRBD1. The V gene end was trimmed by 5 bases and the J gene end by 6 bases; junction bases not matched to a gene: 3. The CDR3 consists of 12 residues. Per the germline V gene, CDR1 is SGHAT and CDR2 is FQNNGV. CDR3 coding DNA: TGTGCCAGCAGCCCGGGACAGCCTGAAGCTTTCTTT. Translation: CASSPGQPEAFF.

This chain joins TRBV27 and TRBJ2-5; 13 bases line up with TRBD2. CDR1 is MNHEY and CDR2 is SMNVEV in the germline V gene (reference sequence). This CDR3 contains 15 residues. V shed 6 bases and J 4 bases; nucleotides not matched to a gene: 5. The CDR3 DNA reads TGTGCCAGCAGCCCACTAGCGGGGGGGCTAGAGACCCAGTACTTC. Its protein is CASSPLAGGLETQYF.

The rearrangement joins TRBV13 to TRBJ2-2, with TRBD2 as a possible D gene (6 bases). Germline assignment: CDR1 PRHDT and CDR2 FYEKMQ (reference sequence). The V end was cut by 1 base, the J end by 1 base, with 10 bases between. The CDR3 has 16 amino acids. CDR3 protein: CASSLVLRGNTGELFF. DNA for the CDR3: TGTGCCAGCAGCTTAGTTCTGCGGGGGAACACCGGGGAGCTGTTTTTT.

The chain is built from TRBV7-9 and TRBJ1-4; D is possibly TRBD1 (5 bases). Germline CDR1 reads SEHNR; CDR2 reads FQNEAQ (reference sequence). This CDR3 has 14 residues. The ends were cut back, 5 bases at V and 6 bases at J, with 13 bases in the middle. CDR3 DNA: TGTGCCAGCAGCGGGGGGATAGGTTATGAAAAACTGTTTTTT. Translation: CASSGGIGYEKLFF. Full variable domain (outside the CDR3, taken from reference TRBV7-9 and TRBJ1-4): DTGVSQNPRHKITKRGQNVTFRCDPISEHNRLYWYRQTLGQGPEFLTYFQNEAQLEKSRLLSDRFSAERPKGSFSTLEIQRTEQGDSAMYLCASSGGIGYEKLFFGSGTQLSVL.

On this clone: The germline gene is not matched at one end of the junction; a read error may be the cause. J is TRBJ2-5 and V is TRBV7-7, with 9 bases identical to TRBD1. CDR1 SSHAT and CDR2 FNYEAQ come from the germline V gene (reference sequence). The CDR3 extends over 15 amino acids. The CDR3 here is CASSLWTGDQETQYF. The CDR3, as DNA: TGTGCTAGCAGCTTGTGGACAGGGGACCAAGAGACCCAGTACTTC.

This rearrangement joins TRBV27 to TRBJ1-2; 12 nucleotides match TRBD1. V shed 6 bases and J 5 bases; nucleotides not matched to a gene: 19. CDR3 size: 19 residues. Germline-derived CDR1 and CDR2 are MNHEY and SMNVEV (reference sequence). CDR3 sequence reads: CASRDPTEGQGAPGYGYTF. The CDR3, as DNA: TGTGCCAGCAGGGATCCAACTGAGGGACAGGGGGCCCCAGGGTATGGCTACACCTTC.

The CDR3 DNA is TGTGCCAGCAGCTCTATCGGACAGGGGGCCTTTGGAAACACCATATATTTT. Translation: CASSSIGQGAFGNTIYF. The chain links TRBV7-2 to TRBJ1-3; 11 bases agree with TRBD1. V was pared by 4 bases and J by 3 bases, with 8 bases of the junction left unmatched. Germline V gives CDR1 SGHTA, CDR2 FQGNSA. CDR3 length equals 17 residues.

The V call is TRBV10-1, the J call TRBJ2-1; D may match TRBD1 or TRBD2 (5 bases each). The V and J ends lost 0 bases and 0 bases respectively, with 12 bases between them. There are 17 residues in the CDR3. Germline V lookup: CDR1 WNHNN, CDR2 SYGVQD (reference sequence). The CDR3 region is CASSESGDVNSYNEQFF. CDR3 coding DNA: TGCGCCAGCAGTGAGTCGGGGGATGTAAACTCCTACAATGAGCAGTTCTTC.

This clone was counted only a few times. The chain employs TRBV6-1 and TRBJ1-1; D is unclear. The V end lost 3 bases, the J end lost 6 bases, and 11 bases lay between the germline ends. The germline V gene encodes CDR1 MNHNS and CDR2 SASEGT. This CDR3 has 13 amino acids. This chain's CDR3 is CASSDGEAAEAFF. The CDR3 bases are TGTGCCAGCAGTGATGGGGAAGCCGCTGAAGCTTTCTTT.

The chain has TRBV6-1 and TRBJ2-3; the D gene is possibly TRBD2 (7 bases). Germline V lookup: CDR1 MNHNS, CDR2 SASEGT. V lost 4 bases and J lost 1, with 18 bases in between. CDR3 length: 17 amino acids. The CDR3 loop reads CASSAKRGGFRTDTQYF. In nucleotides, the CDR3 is TGTGCCAGCAGTGCCAAGAGGGGGGGCTTTCGCACAGATACGCAGTATTTT.

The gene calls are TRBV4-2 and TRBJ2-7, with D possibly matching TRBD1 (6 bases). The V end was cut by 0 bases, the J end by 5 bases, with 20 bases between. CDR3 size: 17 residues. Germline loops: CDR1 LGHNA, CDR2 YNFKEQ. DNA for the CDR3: TGTGCCAGCAGCCAAGATTATTTAGGGACACCCCCTGACGAGCAGTACTTC. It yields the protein CASSQDYLGTPPDEQYF.

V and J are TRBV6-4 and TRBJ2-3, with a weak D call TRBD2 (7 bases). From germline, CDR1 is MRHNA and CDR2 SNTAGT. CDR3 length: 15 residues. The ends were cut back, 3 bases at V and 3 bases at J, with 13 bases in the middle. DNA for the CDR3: TGTGCCAGCAGTGAAGGGGGGGGCGCGACAGATACGCAGTATTTT. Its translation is CASSEGGGATDTQYF.

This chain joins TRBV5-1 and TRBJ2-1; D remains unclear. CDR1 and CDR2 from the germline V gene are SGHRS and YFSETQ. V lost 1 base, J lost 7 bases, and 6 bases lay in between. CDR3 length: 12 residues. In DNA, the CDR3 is TGCGCCAGCAGCTTGTACGATAATGAGCAGTTCTTC. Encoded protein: CASSLYDNEQFF.

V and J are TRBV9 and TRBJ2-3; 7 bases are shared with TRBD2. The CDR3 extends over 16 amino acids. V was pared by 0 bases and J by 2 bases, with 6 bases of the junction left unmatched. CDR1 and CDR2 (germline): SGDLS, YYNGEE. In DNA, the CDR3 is TGTGCCAGCAGCGTAGTTGGAGCGGGGTACACAGATACGCAGTATTTT. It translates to CASSVVGAGYTDTQYF.

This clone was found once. CDR3 residues: CASSIPGQGTMGLATKPYNEQFF. In DNA form, the CDR3 reads TGTGCCAGTAGTATCCCTGGGCAGGGTACTATGGGACTAGCGACGAAACCCTACAATGAGCAGTTCTTC. The gene calls are TRBV19 and TRBJ2-1; 10 bases match TRBD2. J gave up 2 bases and V 3 bases, and 25 bases lay outside the gene matches. The CDR3 has 23 amino acids. The germline CDR1 and CDR2 sequences are LNHDA and SQIVND (reference sequence).

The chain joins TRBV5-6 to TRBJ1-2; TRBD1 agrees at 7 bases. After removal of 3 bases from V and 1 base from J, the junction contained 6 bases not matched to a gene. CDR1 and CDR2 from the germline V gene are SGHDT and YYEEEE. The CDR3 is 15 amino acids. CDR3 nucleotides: TGTGCCAGCAGCTGGGGGACAGCGATTAACTATGGCTACACCTTC. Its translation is CASSWGTAINYGYTF.